This T cell receptor (beta chain) was documented in a study of prognosis after radiotherapy for stage I lung cancer. Broader study findings: The study left the tumor specificity of the expanded TCR clones undetermined.

The sample holds many counts of this clonotype. What it binds is unknown. Using two-round multiplex PCR, the authors amplified TCR beta CDR3 from genomic DNA. Used in first-round PCR were primers specific to each TRBV and TRBJ gene. TCRdb used MiXCR to reprocess the multiplex PCR reads, holding one entry per CDR3 protein. Among around 9,200 distinct CDR3 sequences listed, over 50% were seen once. V gave up 0 bases and J gave up 6 bases; unmatched junction bases: 8. The germline V gene has CDR1 LNHNV and CDR2 YYDKDF (reference sequence). The CDR3 extends over 16 amino acids. V and J are TRBV15 and TRBJ2-1; 7 nucleotides agree with TRBD2. This sequence originates from a donor over 45 with non-small cell lung cancer. The sample here was PBMCs, taken before or after stereotactic body radiation therapy (not recorded which). The CDR3 DNA is TGTGCCACCAGCAGAGAAACGGCGGGAGAACCCAATGAGCAGTTCTTC. Translation gives CATSRETAGEPNEQFF. The full variable domain, completed using reference TRBV15 and TRBJ2-1, is DAMVIQNPRYQVTQFGKPVTLSCSQTLNHNVMYWYQQKSSQAPKLLFHYYDKDFNNEADTPDNFQSRRPNTSFCFLDIRSPGLGDTAMYLCATSRETAGEPNEQFFGPGTRLTVL.